Presented here are 15 T cell receptor beta chains from one specimen sequenced in a study. TCRdb fed the RT-PCR reads into MiXCR, producing one record per CDR3 protein. The sample gives about 680,000 distinct CDR3 sequences, around 14% of which show up once; 3.6% is in the top ten. The material sequenced was memory CD4+ T cells from blood. The receptors come from a female donor in good health, serving as a healthy control.

Ten or more counts support this clonotype. The rearrangement links TRBV7-3 to TRBJ1-1; 7 bases match TRBD1. With V trimmed by 6 bases and J by 2 bases, 6 bases remained unmatched. The CDR3 contains 14 residues. Germline-derived CDR1 and CDR2 are SGHTA and FQGTGA. The CDR3 DNA follows: TGTGCCAGCAGTCCACAGGGGTCCAACACTGAAGCTTTCTTT. This gives the protein CASSPQGSNTEAFF.

The V call is TRBV29-1, the J call TRBJ1-5; no definite D call. V lost 4 bases and J lost 6, with 13 bases in between. Germline CDR1 SQVTM, CDR2 ANQGSEA. CDR3 length: 13 amino acids. The CDR3 loop reads CSVAWENGQPQHF. In nucleotides, the CDR3 is TGCAGCGTTGCATGGGAGAATGGTCAGCCCCAGCATTTT.

V gene TRBV28 combines with J gene TRBJ2-1; 12 bases line up with TRBD2. Trimming at V came to 7 bases and at J to 4 bases, leaving 2 bases not matched to a gene. The CDR3 is 14 residues long. CDR1 and CDR2 (germline): MDHEN, SYDVKM. CDR3: CASITSGGYNEQFF. The DNA for the CDR3 is TGTGCCAGCATAACTAGCGGGGGGTACAATGAGCAGTTCTTC.

This clonotype has more than one count but fewer than ten. The V gene is TRBV27, the J gene TRBJ2-7; 8 bases line up with TRBD2. Trimming took 5 bases from V and 0 from J; bases not matched to a gene: 6. Germline CDR1 and CDR2: MNHEY and SMNVEV (reference sequence). The CDR3 runs to 15 residues. CDR3 in amino acids: CASSPLTSASYEQYF. CDR3 DNA sequence: TGTGCCAGCAGTCCGTTGACTAGCGCCTCCTACGAGCAGTACTTC.

This clonotype has more than one count but fewer than ten. The J gene is TRBJ2-5, the V gene TRBV5-6, with TRBD1 matching over 12 bases. This CDR3 comprises 18 residues. V lost 3 bases, J lost 4 bases, and 13 bases stayed unmatched. From germline, CDR1 is SGHDT and CDR2 YYEEEE. This chain's CDR3 is CASSSHRDRGLRGETQYF. The CDR3 DNA is TGTGCCAGCAGCTCACACCGGGACAGGGGGCTTCGGGGAGAGACCCAGTACTTC.

In this sample, this clonotype turned up many times. V and J are TRBV4-3 and TRBJ2-1; D not certain. Germline lookup yields CDR1 LGHNA and CDR2 YSLEER. The CDR3 runs 14 residues. Trimming stripped 0 bases from V and 4 bases from J, with 7 bases between. The CDR3 DNA follows: TGCGCCAGCAGCCAAGATCGGTCTTACAATGAGCAGTTCTTC. It translates to CASSQDRSYNEQFF.

This clonotype has ten or more counts. The V and J genes are TRBV20-1 and TRBJ2-7; the match to TRBD1 covers 7 bases. The junction had 3 bases not matched to a gene; V was cut back by 5 bases and J by 2 bases. CDR1 and CDR2 from the germline V gene are DFQATT and SNEGSKA (reference sequence). This CDR3 is 12 amino acids long. CDR3 DNA sequence: TGCAGTGCTTCCGGGACAGCCTACGAGCAGTACTTC. This encodes CSASGTAYEQYF.

This clonotype showed up just a few times. The rearrangement links TRBV6-1 to TRBJ1-2; D is unclear. CDR3 size: 14 residues. Trimming removed 3 bases from V and 1 base from J, with 9 bases in between. CDR1 and CDR2 (germline): MNHNS, SASEGT. CDR3 in amino acids: CASSERGLNYGYTF. In DNA form, the CDR3 reads TGTGCCAGCAGTGAGAGAGGCCTTAACTATGGCTACACCTTC.

This clonotype was recorded at least ten times. This rearrangement joins TRBV11-2 to TRBJ1-3; no definite D call. This CDR3 has 15 residues. V was shortened by 0 bases and J by 0 bases, with 6 bases between the two germline ends. Germline V gene lookup returns CDR1 SGHAT and CDR2 FQNNGV. CDR3 in amino acids: CASSLDRNSGNTIYF. CDR3 coding DNA: TGTGCCAGCAGCTTAGATCGCAACTCTGGAAACACCATATATTTT.

In its sample, this clonotype was seen a few times. The chain uses TRBV4-3 and TRBJ1-5; no definite D call. CDR3 length: 17 amino acids. Trimming took off 0 bases at V and 2 bases at J, with 14 bases between the two ends. Germline lookup yields CDR1 LGHNA and CDR2 YSLEER. CDR3 amino acids: CASSQDSDLAGNQPQHF. CDR3 sequence (DNA): TGCGCCAGCAGCCAAGATTCCGATCTAGCTGGCAATCAGCCCCAGCATTTT.

This clonotype was found many times. The chain combines TRBV4-3 with TRBJ2-1; 7 nucleotides agree with TRBD2. Trimming took 1 base from V and 10 from J; bases not matched to a gene: 13. CDR1 is LGHNA, CDR2 YSLEER, per germline. This CDR3 has 16 amino acids. The CDR3 DNA sequence: TGCGCCAGCAGCCAAGGGAGCGGGAACCAGGCCTTAGAGCAGTTCTTC. It codes for CASSQGSGNQALEQFF.

This clonotype was seen a few times. The rearrangement joins TRBV28 to TRBJ2-7; D unresolved. Germline-derived CDR1 and CDR2 are MDHEN and SYDVKM. This CDR3 region has 14 residues. The V end lost 5 bases, the J end lost 3 bases, and 14 bases lay between the germline ends. The CDR3 protein is CASSDHQRSYEQYF. In DNA, the CDR3 is TGTGCCAGCAGTGATCACCAAAGGAGCTACGAGCAGTACTTC.

The rearrangement links TRBV5-4 to TRBJ2-1; 7 bases align to TRBD2. Per the germline V gene, CDR1 is SGHNT and CDR2 is YYREEE (reference sequence). The trim removed 0 bases at V and 5 bases at J, leaving 5 bases unmatched. This CDR3 spans 15 amino acids. CDR3 nucleotides: TGTGCCAGCAGCTTGGGTGGGACTACTCACAATGAGCAGTTCTTC. This translates into CASSLGGTTHNEQFF.

This clonotype was detected many times. The genes are TRBV29-1 and TRBJ2-3; D uncertain. Trimming removed 7 bases from V and 1 base from J, with 12 bases in between. Germline assignment: CDR1 SQVTM and CDR2 ANQGSEA. The CDR3 consists of 13 residues. CDR3 sequence reads: CSDGFPGTDTQYF. The CDR3 region has the DNA TGCAGCGACGGGTTTCCGGGCACAGATACGCAGTATTTT.

Ten or more counts support this clonotype. This rearrangement joins TRBV15 to TRBJ2-7; 9 bases agree with TRBD2. Germline V CDR1 and CDR2: LNHNV, YYDKDF (reference sequence). The CDR3 sequence is 13 residues long. V gave up 5 bases and J gave up 7 bases; unmatched junction bases: 6. The CDR3 DNA sequence: TGTGCCACCAGCGTAGCGGGAGTGGGAGAGCAGTACTTC. It yields the protein CATSVAGVGEQYF. Filled out from reference TRBV15 and TRBJ2-7, the complete variable domain reads DAMVIQNPRYQVTQFGKPVTLSCSQTLNHNVMYWYQQKSSQAPKLLFHYYDKDFNNEADTPDNFQSRRPNTSFCFLDIRSPGLGDTAMYLCATSVAGVGEQYFGPGTRLTVT.